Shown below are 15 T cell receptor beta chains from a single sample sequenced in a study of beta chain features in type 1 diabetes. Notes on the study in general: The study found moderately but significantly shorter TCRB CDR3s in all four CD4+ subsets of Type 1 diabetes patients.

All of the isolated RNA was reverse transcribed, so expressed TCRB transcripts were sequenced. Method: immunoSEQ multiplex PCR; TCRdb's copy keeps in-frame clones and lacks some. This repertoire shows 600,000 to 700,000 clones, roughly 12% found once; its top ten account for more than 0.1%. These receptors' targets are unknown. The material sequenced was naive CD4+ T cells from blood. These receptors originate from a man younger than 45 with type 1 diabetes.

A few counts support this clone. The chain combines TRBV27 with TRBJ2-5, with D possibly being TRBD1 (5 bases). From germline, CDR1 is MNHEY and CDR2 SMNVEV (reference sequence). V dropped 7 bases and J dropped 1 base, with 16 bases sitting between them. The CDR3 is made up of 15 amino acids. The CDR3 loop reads CASTTTGALQETQYF. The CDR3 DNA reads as TGTGCCAGCACCACTACTGGGGCTCTCCAAGAGACCCAGTACTTC.

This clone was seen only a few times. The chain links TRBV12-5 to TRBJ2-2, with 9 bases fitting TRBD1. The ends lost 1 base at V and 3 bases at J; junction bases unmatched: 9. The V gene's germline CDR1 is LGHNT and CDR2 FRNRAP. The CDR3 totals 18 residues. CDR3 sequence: CASGLAPGQGKDTGELFF. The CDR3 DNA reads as TGTGCTAGTGGTTTGGCCCCGGGACAGGGAAAGGACACCGGGGAGCTGTTTTTT.

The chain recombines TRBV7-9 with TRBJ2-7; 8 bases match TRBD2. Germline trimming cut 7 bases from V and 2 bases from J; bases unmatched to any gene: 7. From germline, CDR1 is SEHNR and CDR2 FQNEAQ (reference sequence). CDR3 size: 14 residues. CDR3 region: CASTQAGAPYEQYF. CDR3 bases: TGTGCCAGCACCCAAGCGGGGGCCCCCTACGAGCAGTACTTC.

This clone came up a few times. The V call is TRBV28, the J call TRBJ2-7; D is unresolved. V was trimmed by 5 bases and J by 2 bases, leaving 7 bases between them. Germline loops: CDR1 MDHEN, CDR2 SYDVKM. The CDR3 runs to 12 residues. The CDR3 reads CASSTNPYEQYF. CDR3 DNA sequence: TGTGCCAGCAGTACTAACCCCTACGAGCAGTACTTC.

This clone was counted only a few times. The CDR3 spells CASSLDPTSGGRVRETQYF. CDR3 bases: TGTGCCAGCAGCTTAGATCCCACTAGCGGGGGGCGGGTTCGAGAGACCCAGTACTTC. V is TRBV11-2 and J is TRBJ2-5; 12 nucleotides agree with TRBD2. The V and J ends lost 0 bases and 4 bases, in that order; junction bases with no gene match: 12. The CDR3 loop spans 19 amino acids. The germline V gene has CDR1 SGHAT and CDR2 FQNNGV.

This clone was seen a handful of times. Here the CDR3 reads CASSYGLLADTQYF. The DNA of the CDR3 is TGTGCCAGCAGTTACGGCCTCCTGGCAGATACGCAGTATTTT. The V gene is TRBV6-5, the J gene TRBJ2-3; unclear D gene. Germline V lookup: CDR1 MNHEY, CDR2 SVGAGI. CDR3 size: 14 residues. Trimming left V 2 bases short and J 4 bases short, with 10 bases between.

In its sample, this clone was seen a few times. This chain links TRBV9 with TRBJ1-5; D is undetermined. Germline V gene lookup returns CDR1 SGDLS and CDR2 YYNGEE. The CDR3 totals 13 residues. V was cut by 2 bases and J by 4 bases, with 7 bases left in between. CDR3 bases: TGTGCCAGCAGCGTTAGGGAGAATCAGCCCCAGCATTTT. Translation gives CASSVRENQPQHF.

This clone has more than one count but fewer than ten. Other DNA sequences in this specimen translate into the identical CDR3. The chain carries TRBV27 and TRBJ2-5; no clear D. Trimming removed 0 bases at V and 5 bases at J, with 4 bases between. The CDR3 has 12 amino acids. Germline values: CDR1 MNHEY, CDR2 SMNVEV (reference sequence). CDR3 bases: TGTGCCAGCAGTTTATCCGGCGAGACCCAGTACTTC. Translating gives CASSLSGETQYF.

The CDR3 bases are TGTGCCAGCAGTCAAGGGGAGGTGGGATACAATGAGCAGTTCTTC. This gives the protein CASSQGEVGYNEQFF. The rearrangement links TRBV6-6 to TRBJ2-1; TRBD2 might be the D (6 bases). Germline V gene lookup returns CDR1 MNHNY and CDR2 SVGAGI (reference sequence). V was shortened by 5 bases and J by 4 bases, with 15 bases between the two germline ends. This CDR3 contains 15 residues.

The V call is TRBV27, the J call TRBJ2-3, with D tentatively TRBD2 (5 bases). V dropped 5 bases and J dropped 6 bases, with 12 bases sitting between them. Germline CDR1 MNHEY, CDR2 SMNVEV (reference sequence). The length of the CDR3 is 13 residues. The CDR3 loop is CASSRGQQDTQYF. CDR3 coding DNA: TGTGCCAGCAGTAGAGGGCAGCAGGATACGCAGTATTTT.

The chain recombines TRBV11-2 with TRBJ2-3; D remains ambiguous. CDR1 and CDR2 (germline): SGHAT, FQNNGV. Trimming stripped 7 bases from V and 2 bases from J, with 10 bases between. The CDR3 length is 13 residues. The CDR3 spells CASKQDFTDTQYF. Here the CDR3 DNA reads TGTGCCAGCAAGCAGGATTTCACAGATACGCAGTATTTT.

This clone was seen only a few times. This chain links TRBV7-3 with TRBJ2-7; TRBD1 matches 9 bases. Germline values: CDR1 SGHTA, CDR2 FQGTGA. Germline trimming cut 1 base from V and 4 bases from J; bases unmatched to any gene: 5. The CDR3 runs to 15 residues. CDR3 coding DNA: TGTGCCAGCAGCTTAAGTGGACAGGGGCTTTACGAGCAGTACTTC. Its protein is CASSLSGQGLYEQYF.

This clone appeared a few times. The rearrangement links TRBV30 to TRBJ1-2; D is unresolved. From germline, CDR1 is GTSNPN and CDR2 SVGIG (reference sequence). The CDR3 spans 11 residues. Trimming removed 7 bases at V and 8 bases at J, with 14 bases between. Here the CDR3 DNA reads TGTGCCTTGCACCCTCCCGAGGGCTACACCTTC. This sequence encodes CALHPPEGYTF.

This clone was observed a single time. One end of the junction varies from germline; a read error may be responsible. The chain's CDR3 is CASSLGSGTSTDTQYF. The CDR3 DNA reads as TGTGCTAGCAGCTTAGGTAGCGGTACTAGCACAGATACGCAGTATTTT. The chain couples TRBV7-7 to TRBJ2-3; a weak D match, TRBD2 (6 bases). Germline V gene sequence: CDR1 SSHAT, CDR2 FNYEAQ (reference sequence). The CDR3 length is 16 residues.

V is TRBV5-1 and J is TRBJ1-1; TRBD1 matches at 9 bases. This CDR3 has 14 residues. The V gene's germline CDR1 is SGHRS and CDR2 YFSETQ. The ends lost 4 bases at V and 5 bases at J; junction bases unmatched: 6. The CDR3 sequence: CASSTGTGWTEAFF. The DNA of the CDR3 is TGCGCCAGCAGCACCGGGACAGGGTGGACTGAAGCTTTCTTT.